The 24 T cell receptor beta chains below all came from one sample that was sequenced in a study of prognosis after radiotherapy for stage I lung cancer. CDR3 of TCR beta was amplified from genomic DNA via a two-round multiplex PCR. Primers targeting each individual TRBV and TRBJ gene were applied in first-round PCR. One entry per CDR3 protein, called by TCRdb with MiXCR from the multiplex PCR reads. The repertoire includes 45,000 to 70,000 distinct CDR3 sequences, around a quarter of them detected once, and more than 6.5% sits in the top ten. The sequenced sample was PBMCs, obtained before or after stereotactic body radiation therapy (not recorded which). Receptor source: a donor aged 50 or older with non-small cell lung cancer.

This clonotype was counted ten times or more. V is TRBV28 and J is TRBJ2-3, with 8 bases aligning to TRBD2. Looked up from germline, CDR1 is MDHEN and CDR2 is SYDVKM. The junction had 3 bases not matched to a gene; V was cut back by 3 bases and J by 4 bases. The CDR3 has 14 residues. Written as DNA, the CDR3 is TGTGCCAGCAGTTTCCGCGGGGGGCCAGATACGCAGTATTTT. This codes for CASSFRGGPDTQYF. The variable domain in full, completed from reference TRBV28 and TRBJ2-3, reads DVKVTQSSRYLVKRTGEKVFLECVQDMDHENMFWYRQDPGLGLRLIYFSYDVKMKEKGDIPEGYSVSREKKERFSLILESASTNQTSMYLCASSFRGGPDTQYFGPGTRLTVL.

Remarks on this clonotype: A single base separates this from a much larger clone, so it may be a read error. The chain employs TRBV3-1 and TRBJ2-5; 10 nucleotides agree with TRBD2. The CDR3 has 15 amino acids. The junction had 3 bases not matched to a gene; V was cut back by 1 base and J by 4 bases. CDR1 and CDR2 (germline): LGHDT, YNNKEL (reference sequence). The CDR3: CASSQGASGGETQYF. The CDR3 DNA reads TGTGCCAGCAGCCAAGGAGCTAGCGGGGGAGAGACCCAGTACTTC.

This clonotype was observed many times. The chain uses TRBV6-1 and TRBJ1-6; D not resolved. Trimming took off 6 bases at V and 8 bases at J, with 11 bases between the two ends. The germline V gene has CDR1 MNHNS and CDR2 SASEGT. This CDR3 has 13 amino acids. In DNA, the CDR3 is TGTGCCAGCAGAGGTGAGGGAGATTCACCCCTCCACTTT. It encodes CASRGEGDSPLHF.

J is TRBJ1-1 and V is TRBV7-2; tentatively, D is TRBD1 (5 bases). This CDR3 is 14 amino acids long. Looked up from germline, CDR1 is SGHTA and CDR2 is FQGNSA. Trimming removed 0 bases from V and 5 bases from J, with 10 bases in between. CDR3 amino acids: CASSLAFGGTEAFF. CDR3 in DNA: TGTGCCAGCAGCTTAGCGTTCGGGGGGACTGAAGCTTTCTTT. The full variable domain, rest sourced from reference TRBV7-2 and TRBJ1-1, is GAGVSQSPSNKVTEKGKDVELRCDPISGHTALYWYRQSLGQGLEFLIYFQGNSAPDKSGLPSDRFSAERTGGSVSTLTIQRTQQEDSAVYLCASSLAFGGTEAFFGQGTRLTVV.

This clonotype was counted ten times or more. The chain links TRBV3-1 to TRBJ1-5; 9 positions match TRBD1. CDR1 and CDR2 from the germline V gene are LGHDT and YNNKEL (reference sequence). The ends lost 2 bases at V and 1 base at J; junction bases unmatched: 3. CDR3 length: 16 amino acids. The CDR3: CASSQTGTGSNQPQHF. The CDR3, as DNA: TGTGCCAGCAGCCAAACCGGGACAGGGAGCAATCAGCCCCAGCATTTT.

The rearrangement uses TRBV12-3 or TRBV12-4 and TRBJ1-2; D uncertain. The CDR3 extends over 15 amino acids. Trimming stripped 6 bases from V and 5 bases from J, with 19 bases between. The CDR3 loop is CASSQWHYFTYGYTF. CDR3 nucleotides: TGTGCCAGCAGCCAATGGCACTATTTCACGTATGGCTACACCTTC.

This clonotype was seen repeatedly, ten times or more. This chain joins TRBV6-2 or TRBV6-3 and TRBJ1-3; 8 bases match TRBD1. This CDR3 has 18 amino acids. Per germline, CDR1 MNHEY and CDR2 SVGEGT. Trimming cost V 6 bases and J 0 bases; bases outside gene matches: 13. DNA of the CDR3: TGTGCCAGCAGGCCCCGCCACGACAGGGGATACTCTGGAAACACCATATATTTT. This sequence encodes CASRPRHDRGYSGNTIYF.

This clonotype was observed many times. The CDR3 loop is CASTFRQGITEAFF. CDR3 DNA: TGTGCCAGCACCTTTAGACAGGGGATCACTGAAGCTTTCTTT. The rearrangement joins TRBV6-1 to TRBJ1-1; 8 nucleotides align to TRBD1. Per germline, CDR1 MNHNS and CDR2 SASEGT. The CDR3 is 14 amino acids. Unmatched junction bases numbered 8, after V lost 7 bases and J lost 4 bases.

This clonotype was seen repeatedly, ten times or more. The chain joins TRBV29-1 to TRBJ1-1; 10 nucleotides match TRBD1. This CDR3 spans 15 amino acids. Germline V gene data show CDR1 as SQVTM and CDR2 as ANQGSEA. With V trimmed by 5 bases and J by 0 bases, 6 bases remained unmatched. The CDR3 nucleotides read TGCAGCGTTACCGGGACAGGGGCCCTGAACACTGAAGCTTTCTTT. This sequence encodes CSVTGTGALNTEAFF.

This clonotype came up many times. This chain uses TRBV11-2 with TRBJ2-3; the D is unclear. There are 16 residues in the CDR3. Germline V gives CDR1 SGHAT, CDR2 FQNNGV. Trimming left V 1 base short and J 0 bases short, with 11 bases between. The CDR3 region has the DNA TGTGCCAGCAGCTTAGGGGGTCCGGTGAGCACAGATACGCAGTATTTT. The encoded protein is CASSLGGPVSTDTQYF.

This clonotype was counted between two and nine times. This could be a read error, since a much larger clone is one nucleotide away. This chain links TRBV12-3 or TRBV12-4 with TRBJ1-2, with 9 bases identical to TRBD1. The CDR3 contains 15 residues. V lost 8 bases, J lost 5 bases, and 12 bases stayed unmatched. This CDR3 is CASGPGTGRSYGYTF. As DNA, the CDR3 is TGTGCCAGCGGTCCCGGGACAGGGAGGTCATATGGCTACACCTTC.

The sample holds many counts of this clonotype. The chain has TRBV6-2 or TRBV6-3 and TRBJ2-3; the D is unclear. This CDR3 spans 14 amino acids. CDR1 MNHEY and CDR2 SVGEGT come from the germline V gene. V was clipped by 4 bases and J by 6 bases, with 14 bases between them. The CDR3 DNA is TGTGCCAGCAGTTTGGCTCCAGCGCAGGATACGCAGTATTTT. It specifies CASSLAPAQDTQYF.

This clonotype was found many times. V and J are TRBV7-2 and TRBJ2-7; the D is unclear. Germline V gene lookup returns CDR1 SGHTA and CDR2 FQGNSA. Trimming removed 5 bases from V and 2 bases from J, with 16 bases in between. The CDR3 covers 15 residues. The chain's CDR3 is CASSAGRAFAYEQYF. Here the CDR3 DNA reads TGTGCCAGCAGCGCCGGACGGGCGTTCGCCTACGAGCAGTACTTC.

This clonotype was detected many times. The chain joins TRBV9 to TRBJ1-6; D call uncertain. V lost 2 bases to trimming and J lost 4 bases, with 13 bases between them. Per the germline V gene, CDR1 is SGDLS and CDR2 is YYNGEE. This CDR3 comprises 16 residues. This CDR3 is CASSVHDGRYNSPLHF. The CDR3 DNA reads TGTGCCAGCAGCGTTCACGACGGGAGGTATAATTCACCCCTCCACTTT.

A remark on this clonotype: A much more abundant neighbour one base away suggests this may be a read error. The CDR3 DNA reads as TGTGCCAGCAGCCCTACATTATCCTACGAGCAGTTCTTC. Encoded protein: CASSPTLSYEQFF. This rearrangement joins TRBV11-2 to TRBJ2-7; D gene uncertain. Judging by the DNA end, TRBJ2-1 fits better; the J call may be wrong. Germline V gene lookup returns CDR1 SGHAT and CDR2 FQNNGV. This CDR3 comprises 13 residues.

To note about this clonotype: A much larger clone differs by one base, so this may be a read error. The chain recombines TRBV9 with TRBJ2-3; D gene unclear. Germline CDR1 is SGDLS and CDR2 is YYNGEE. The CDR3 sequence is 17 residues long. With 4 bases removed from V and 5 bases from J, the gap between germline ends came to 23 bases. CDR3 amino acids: CASSLSVGGGLRDTQYF. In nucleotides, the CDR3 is TGTGCCAGCAGCTTGTCGGTGGGTGGTGGGTTGAGAGATACGCAGTATTTT.

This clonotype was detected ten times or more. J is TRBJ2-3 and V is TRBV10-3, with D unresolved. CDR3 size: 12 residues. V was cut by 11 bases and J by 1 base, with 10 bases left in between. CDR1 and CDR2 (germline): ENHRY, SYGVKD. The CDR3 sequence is CAASGGTDTQYF. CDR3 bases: TGTGCCGCTTCTGGTGGCACAGATACGCAGTATTTT.

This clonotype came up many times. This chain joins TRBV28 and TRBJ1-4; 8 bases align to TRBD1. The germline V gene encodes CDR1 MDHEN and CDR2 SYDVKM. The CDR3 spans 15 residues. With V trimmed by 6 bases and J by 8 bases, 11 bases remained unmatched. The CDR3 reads CASRTSGQGAEKLFF. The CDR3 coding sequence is TGTGCCAGCAGAACAAGTGGACAGGGTGCCGAAAAACTGTTTTTT.

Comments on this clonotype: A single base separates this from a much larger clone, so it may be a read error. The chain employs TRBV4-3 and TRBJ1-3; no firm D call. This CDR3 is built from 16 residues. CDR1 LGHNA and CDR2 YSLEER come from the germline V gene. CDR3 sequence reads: CASSQDPGFSRNTIYF. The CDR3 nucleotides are TGCGCCAGCAGCCAAGATCCCGGATTCTCTAGAAACACCATATATTTT.

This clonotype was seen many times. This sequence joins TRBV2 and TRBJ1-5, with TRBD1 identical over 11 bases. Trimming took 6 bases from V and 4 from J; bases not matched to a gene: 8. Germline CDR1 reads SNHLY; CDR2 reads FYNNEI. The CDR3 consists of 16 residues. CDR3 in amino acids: CASSGDRGVGNQPQHF. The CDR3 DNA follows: TGTGCCAGCAGCGGGGACAGGGGGGTGGGGAATCAGCCCCAGCATTTT.

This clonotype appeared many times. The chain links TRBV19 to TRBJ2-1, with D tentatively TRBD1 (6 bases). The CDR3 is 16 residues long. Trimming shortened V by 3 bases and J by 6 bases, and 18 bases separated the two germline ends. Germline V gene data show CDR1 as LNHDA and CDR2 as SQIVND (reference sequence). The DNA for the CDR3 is TGTGCCAGTAGTATGGCCCCAAACCAGGGGAGCAATGAGCAGTTCTTC. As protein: CASSMAPNQGSNEQFF. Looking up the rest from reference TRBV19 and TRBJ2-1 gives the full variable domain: DGGITQSPKYLFRKEGQNVTLSCEQNLNHDAMYWYRQDPGQGLRLIYYSQIVNDFQKGDIAEGYSVSREKKESFPLTVTSAQKNPTAFYLCASSMAPNQGSNEQFFGPGTRLTVL.

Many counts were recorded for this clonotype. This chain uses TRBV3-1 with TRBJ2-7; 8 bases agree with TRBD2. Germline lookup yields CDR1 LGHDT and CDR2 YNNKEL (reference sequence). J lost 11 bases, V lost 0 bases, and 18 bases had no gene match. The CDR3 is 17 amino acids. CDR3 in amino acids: CASSQDPPGLVSGMEYF. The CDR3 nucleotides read TGTGCCAGCAGCCAAGACCCTCCGGGACTAGTCTCGGGTATGGAGTACTTC.

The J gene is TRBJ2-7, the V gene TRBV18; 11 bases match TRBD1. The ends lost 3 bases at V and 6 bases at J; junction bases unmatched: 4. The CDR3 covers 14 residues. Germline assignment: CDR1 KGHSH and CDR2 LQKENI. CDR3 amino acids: CASSPGTGGAEQYF. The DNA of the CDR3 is TGTGCCAGCTCACCCGGGACAGGGGGAGCCGAGCAGTACTTC.

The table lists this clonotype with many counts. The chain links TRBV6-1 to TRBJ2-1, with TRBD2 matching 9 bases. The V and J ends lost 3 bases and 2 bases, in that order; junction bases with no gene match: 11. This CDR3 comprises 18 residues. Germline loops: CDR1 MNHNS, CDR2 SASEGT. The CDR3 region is CASSERAGGATTYNEQFF. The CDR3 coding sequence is TGTGCCAGCAGTGAGCGCGCGGGGGGGGCCACTACCTACAATGAGCAGTTCTTC.